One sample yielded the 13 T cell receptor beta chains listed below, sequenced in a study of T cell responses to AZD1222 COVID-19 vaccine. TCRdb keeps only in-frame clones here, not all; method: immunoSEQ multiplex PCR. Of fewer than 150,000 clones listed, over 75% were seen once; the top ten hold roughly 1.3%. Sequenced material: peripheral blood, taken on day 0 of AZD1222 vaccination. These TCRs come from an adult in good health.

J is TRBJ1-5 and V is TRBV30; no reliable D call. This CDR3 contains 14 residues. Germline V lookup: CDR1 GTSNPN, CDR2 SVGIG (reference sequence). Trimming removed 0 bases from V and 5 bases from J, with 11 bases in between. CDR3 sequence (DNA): TGTGCCTGGAGTGTTACAGCCTTAGATCAGCCCCAGCATTTT. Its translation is CAWSVTALDQPQHF.

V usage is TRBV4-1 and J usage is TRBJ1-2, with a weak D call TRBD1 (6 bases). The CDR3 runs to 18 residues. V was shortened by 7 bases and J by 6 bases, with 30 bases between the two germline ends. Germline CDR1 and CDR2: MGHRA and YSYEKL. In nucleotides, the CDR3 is TGCGCCAGCACCCTAATGGGGGGACAAAGTTGGGTATCGGATGGCTACACCTTC. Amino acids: CASTLMGGQSWVSDGYTF.

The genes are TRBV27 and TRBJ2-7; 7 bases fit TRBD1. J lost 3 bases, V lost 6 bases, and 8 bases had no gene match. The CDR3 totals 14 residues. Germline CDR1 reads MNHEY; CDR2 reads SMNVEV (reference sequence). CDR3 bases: TGTGCCAGCAGCCCCGACAGGGCAAGCTACGAGCAGTACTTC. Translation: CASSPDRASYEQYF.

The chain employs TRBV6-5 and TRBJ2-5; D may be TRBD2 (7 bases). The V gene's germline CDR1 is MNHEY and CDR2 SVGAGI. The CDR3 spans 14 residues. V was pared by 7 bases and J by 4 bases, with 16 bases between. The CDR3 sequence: CASTLGGGRETQYF. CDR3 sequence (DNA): TGTGCCAGCACCCTAGGGGGGGGCCGAGAGACCCAGTACTTC.

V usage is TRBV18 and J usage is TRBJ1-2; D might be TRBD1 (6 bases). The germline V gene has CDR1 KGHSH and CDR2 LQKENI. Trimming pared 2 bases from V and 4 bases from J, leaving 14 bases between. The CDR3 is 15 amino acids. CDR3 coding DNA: TGTGCCAGCTCACCAGACACAGGGTACCCCTATGGCTACACCTTC. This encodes CASSPDTGYPYGYTF.

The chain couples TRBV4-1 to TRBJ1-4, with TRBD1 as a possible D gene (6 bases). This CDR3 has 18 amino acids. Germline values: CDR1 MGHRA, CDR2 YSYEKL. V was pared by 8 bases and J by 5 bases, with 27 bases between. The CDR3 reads CASRHLVGGRGQNEKLFF. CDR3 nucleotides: TGCGCCAGCCGACACCTGGTGGGGGGCCGAGGACAGAATGAAAAACTGTTTTTT.

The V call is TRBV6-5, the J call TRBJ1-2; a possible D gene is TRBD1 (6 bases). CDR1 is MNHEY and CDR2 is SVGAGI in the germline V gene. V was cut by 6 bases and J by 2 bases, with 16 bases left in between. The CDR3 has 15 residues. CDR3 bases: TGTGCCAGCAGCCAGTACGGGGGCGCGAACTATGGCTACACCTTC. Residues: CASSQYGGANYGYTF.

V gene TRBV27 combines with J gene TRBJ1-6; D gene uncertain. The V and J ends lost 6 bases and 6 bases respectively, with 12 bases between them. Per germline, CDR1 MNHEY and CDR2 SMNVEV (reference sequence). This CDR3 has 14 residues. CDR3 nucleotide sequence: TGTGCCAGCAGAGAGACAAGTCGTAATTCACCCCTCCACTTT. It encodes CASRETSRNSPLHF.

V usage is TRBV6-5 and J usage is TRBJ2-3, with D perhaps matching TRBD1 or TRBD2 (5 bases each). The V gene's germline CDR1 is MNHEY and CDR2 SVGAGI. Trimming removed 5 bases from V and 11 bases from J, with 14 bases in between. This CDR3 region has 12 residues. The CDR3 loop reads CASSQVGAGQYF. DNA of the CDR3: TGTGCCAGCAGTCAGGTCGGGGCGGGGCAGTATTTT.

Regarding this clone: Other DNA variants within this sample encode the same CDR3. The CDR3: CASSMEEYSNQPQHF. CDR3 sequence (DNA): TGTGCCAGTAGTATGGAGGAATATAGCAATCAGCCCCAGCATTTT. The rearrangement links TRBV19 to TRBJ1-5; D uncertain. The CDR3 contains 15 residues. Germline CDR1 LNHDA, CDR2 SQIVND (reference sequence). Trimming removed 3 bases at V and 0 bases at J, with 9 bases between.

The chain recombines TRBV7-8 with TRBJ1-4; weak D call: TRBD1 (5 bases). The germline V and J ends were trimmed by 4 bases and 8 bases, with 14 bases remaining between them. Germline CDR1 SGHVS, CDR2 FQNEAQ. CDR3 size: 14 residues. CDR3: CASSSRVGGEKLFF. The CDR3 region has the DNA TGTGCCAGCAGCTCGCGGGTCGGGGGGGAAAAACTGTTTTTT.

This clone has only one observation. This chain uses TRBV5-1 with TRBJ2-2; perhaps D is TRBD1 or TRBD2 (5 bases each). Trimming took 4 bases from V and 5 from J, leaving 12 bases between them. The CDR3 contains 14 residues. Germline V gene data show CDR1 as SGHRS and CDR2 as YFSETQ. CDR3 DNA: TGCGCCAGCAGCCACCAGGGAGATACCGGGGAGCTGTTTTTT. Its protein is CASSHQGDTGELFF.

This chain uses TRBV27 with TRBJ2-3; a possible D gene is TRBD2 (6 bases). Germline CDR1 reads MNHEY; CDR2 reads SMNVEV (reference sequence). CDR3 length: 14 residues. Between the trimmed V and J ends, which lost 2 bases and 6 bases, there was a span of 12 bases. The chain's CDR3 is CASSLRRGADTQYF. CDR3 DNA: TGTGCCAGCAGTTTAAGACGCGGGGCGGATACGCAGTATTTT.